A selection of T cell receptor beta chains follows, all from one sample in a study of T cells in Graves' hyperthyroidism and ophthalmopathy. TCRdb processed the multiplex PCR reads anew with MiXCR; each CDR3 protein has one entry. Seen here are roughly 350,000 distinct CDR3 sequences, roughly 13% observed once, and the top ten hold roughly 35%. The sequencing input was blood. The receptors come from a woman in her forties with Graves' ophthalmopathy. Each CDR3 is given with its conserved first and last residue. D genes are given only for firm matches. Rows may omit the clone size; those that give it use once, few, many or a size class.

NA | TRBJ2-7 | TRBD2 | TRBV9 | TGTGCCAGCAGCGTAGAGGCGGGGGGGGCTGAGCAGTACTTC | CASSVEAGGAEQYF
NA | TRBJ2-7 | NA | TRBV3-1 | TGTGCCAGCAGCCATCGTTATCAAACCTACGAGCAGTACTTC | CASSHRYQTYEQYF
many | TRBJ1-2 | NA | TRBV7-9 | TGTGCCAGCAGCTTAGTTGGGGGGGTCATGTATGGCTACACCTTC | CASSLVGGVMYGYTF
many | TRBJ2-3 | TRBD2 | TRBV6-1 | TGTGCCAGCAGTGAAGGGCTAGCGGGGAGCACAGATACGCAGTATTTT | CASSEGLAGSTDTQYF
many | TRBJ2-5 | NA | TRBV5-8 | TGTGCCAGCAGCCTTAGCCTTTGGGCAGGGGCCCAAGAGACCCAGTACTTC | CASSLSLWAGAQETQYF
NA | TRBJ2-7 | TRBD2 | TRBV19 | TGTGCCAGTAGCCGGACTAGCGGGGAGCTCTACGAGCAGTACTTC | CASSRTSGELYEQYF
many | TRBJ1-5 | NA | TRBV20-1 | TGCAGTGCCCATAATAGCAATCAGCCCCAGCATTTT | CSAHNSNQPQHF
many | TRBJ1-5 | TRBD1 | TRBV27 | TGTGCCAGCAGTTTATCGACAGGGGCTCAGCCCCAGCATTTT | CASSLSTGAQPQHF
NA | TRBJ2-7 | NA | TRBV29-1 | TGCAGCGTTGAACTAGAAAACTCCTACGAGCAGTACTTC | CSVELENSYEQYF
NA | TRBJ1-4 | NA | TRBV7-9 | TGTGCCAGCAGTCCAGCCCCACCCTCTAATGAAAAACTGTTTTTT | CASSPAPPSNEKLFF
NA | TRBJ2-2 | TRBD1 | TRBV2 | TGTGCCAGCAGGACAGGGGCCAGGGCGAACACCGGGGAGCTGTTTTTT | CASRTGARANTGELFF
few | TRBJ1-3 | NA | TRBV11-2 | TGTGCCAGCACCGTACCTTCTGGAAACACCATATATTTT | CASTVPSGNTIYF
NA | TRBJ1-2 | TRBD1 | TRBV28 | TGTGCCAGCAGTTTATTAAGGGGGCGGGAAGGCTACACCTTC | CASSLLRGREGYTF
many | TRBJ1-1 | NA | TRBV6-1 | TGTGCCAGCAGTGAAGTAATACGTGGGTTGAACACTGAAGCTTTCTTT | CASSEVIRGLNTEAFF
NA | TRBJ1-1 | NA | TRBV20-1 | TGCAGTGTCGCGCGACAGTTGGCCACTGAAGCTTTCTTT | CSVARQLATEAFF
NA | TRBJ1-5 | NA | TRBV29-1 | TGCAGCGTTCTTTTGGCGGGCAATCAGCCCCAGCATTTT | CSVLLAGNQPQHF
few | TRBJ1-6 | NA | TRBV6-2/TRBV6-3 | TGTGCCAGCAGTTACCTGGGAGCGGGAAGCTCCTATAATTCACCCCTCCACTTT | CASSYLGAGSSYNSPLHF
NA | TRBJ2-3 | TRBD2 | TRBV24-1 | TGTGCCACCAGTGGCTTTGTAAGCGGGGGTAGGAGCACAGATACGCAGTATTTT | CATSGFVSGGRSTDTQYF
many | TRBJ2-3 | NA | TRBV12-3/TRBV12-4 | TGTGCCAGCAGCTTCGACGGCCTCACAGATACGCAGTATTTT | CASSFDGLTDTQYF
many | TRBJ2-7 | TRBD2 | TRBV15 | TGTGCCACCAGCAGAGAGACTAGCGGAACAGAGCAGTACTTC | CATSRETSGTEQYF
few | TRBJ1-1 | TRBD1 | TRBV10-3 | TGTGCCATCAGTGAGTTCGGGACAGGGCAGAACACTGAAGCTTTCTTT | CAISEFGTGQNTEAFF
many | TRBJ2-1 | NA | TRBV20-1 | TGCAGTGCCCCTTTCCGGGACTCCAGGTACAATGAGCAGTTCTTC | CSAPFRDSRYNEQFF
many | TRBJ1-4 | NA | TRBV2 | TGTGCCAGCAGTGAAAGGGGGAGGGTTGAGAATTTGAGAACTAATGAAAAACTGTTTTTT | CASSERGRVENLRTNEKLFF